Below are 16 T cell receptor beta chains sequenced from a single sample in a study of T cells in Graves' hyperthyroidism and ophthalmopathy. Amplified regions were TCR beta CDR3 sequences from RNA transcripts. Primed by the HTBI set, a first-round RT-PCR was run on the TCR CDR3. TCRdb used MiXCR to reprocess the multiplex PCR reads, holding one entry per CDR3 protein. Of a few hundred thousand distinct CDR3 sequences in the sample, approximately 14% are singletons; the top ten hold 6.5% to 8%. Sequenced material: blood. The receptors were sampled from a woman aged 30 to 39 with Graves' hyperthyroidism.

This clonotype was picked up many times. This sequence joins TRBV28 and TRBJ2-5; 7 bases are a match to TRBD2. This CDR3 has 15 residues. Germline V CDR1 and CDR2: MDHEN, SYDVKM. After removal of 2 bases from V and 5 bases from J, the junction contained 8 bases not matched to a gene. The CDR3 sequence: CASSLARGGKETQYF. The CDR3 DNA follows: TGTGCCAGCAGTTTAGCCCGGGGAGGGAAGGAGACCCAGTACTTC.

V usage is TRBV10-3 and J usage is TRBJ2-1; 16 bases are a match to TRBD2. V gave up 6 bases and J gave up 2 bases; unmatched junction bases: 10. This CDR3 spans 19 amino acids. Germline V gives CDR1 ENHRY, CDR2 SYGVKD. CDR3 DNA: TGTGCCATCAGAGCCTCCGGGACTAGCGGGAGGGGAACCTACAATGAGCAGTTCTTC. Residues: CAIRASGTSGRGTYNEQFF.

This clonotype was picked up a small number of times. The chain uses TRBV6-1 and TRBJ2-1; 10 nucleotides match TRBD2. V gave up 6 bases and J gave up 1 base; unmatched junction bases: 6. Germline CDR1 is MNHNS and CDR2 is SASEGT. The CDR3 runs to 16 residues. CDR3 sequence: CASRGSGRLSYNEQFF. As DNA, the CDR3 is TGTGCCAGCAGGGGTAGCGGGAGGCTTTCCTACAATGAGCAGTTCTTC.

Only a few counts were recorded for this clonotype. This sequence joins TRBV6-2 or TRBV6-3 and TRBJ2-1; 12 bases are shared with TRBD2. CDR3 length equals 17 residues. The ends lost 6 bases at V and 1 base at J; junction bases unmatched: 7. CDR1 MNHEY and CDR2 SVGEGT come from the germline V gene. The CDR3 sequence is CASRKGTSGLSYNEQFF. The CDR3 nucleotides are TGTGCCAGCAGGAAGGGGACTAGCGGGTTATCCTACAATGAGCAGTTCTTC.

The J gene is TRBJ2-6, the V gene TRBV29-1; D might be TRBD2 (5 bases). The CDR3 contains 15 residues. Trimming pared 6 bases from V and 1 base from J, leaving 13 bases between. In germline, CDR1 is SQVTM, CDR2 ANQGSEA. In nucleotides, the CDR3 is TGCAGCGTGGCGCCCGGGATATCTGGGGCCAACGTCCTGACTTTC. Protein product: CSVAPGISGANVLTF.

The rearrangement links TRBV24-1 to TRBJ1-5; no firm D call. Trimming removed 2 bases from V and 5 bases from J, with 9 bases in between. Germline loops: CDR1 KGHDR, CDR2 SFDVKD. This CDR3 comprises 14 residues. This CDR3 is CATSDSLGDQPQHF. The CDR3 DNA is TGTGCCACCAGTGATTCTCTAGGTGATCAGCCCCAGCATTTT.

In this sample, this clonotype turned up a few times. This chain links TRBV6-4 with TRBJ2-3; the D gene is possibly TRBD2 (6 bases). V shed 1 base and J shed 2 bases, with 10 bases lying between them. The CDR3 contains 15 residues. Germline V lookup: CDR1 MRHNA, CDR2 SNTAGT. CDR3 sequence: CASSDWAGPTDTQYF. CDR3 in DNA: TGTGCCAGCAGTGACTGGGCGGGACCCACAGATACGCAGTATTTT.

The chain joins TRBV7-6 to TRBJ1-2, with a tentative D call TRBD1 (5 bases). V was clipped by 1 base and J by 8 bases, with 17 bases between them. The CDR3 spans 15 residues. Per the germline V gene, CDR1 is SGHVS and CDR2 is FNYEAQ. The CDR3 sequence is CASSLESGIGSGYTF. CDR3 bases: TGTGCCAGCAGCTTAGAGTCAGGGATCGGATCCGGCTACACCTTC.

The chain joins TRBV11-2 to TRBJ2-5; 9 bases are a match to TRBD1. The CDR3 extends over 18 amino acids. The germline CDR1 and CDR2 sequences are SGHAT and FQNNGV. Trimming took 1 base from V and 3 from J; bases not matched to a gene: 12. The CDR3 DNA reads TGTGCCAGCAGCTTAGGTTACAGGGGGCGCGGGGCCGAAGAGACCCAGTACTTC. It translates to CASSLGYRGRGAEETQYF.

The chain combines TRBV5-1 with TRBJ1-1; D not certain. This CDR3 comprises 16 residues. Germline V gene lookup returns CDR1 SGHRS and CDR2 YFSETQ. Deletions cut 4 bases from V and 1 base from J, with 17 bases between. CDR3 in DNA: TGCGCCAGCAGCGGGCAAGGCGGACTACAGAACACTGAAGCTTTCTTT. As protein: CASSGQGGLQNTEAFF.

This clonotype occurred a few times. The chain has TRBV11-2 and TRBJ2-7; a weak D match, TRBD2 (5 bases). V was shortened by 6 bases and J by 3 bases, with 15 bases between the two germline ends. This CDR3 has 14 residues. CDR1 and CDR2 (germline): SGHAT, FQNNGV. The CDR3 region is CASSPRLSSYEQYF. CDR3 coding DNA: TGTGCCAGCAGTCCCAGACTATCTAGCTACGAGCAGTACTTC.

V is TRBV18 and J is TRBJ2-3; 15 bases are a match to TRBD2. Germline assignment: CDR1 KGHSH and CDR2 LQKENI. With V trimmed by 5 bases and J by 6 bases, 3 bases remained unmatched. The CDR3 runs to 15 residues. CDR3 coding DNA: TGTGCCAGCTCAGGACTAGCGGGAGGGCAGGATACGCAGTATTTT. This codes for CASSGLAGGQDTQYF.

This clonotype was recorded many times. The CDR3 protein is CASSPGTGTRNEQFF. The CDR3 region has the DNA TGTGCCAGCAGCCCCGGGACAGGTACGAGAAATGAGCAGTTCTTC. The V call is TRBV7-9, the J call TRBJ2-1, with 8 bases aligning to TRBD1. The CDR3 totals 15 residues. With 5 bases clipped from V and 7 bases from J, the junction kept 10 bases outside the gene matches. Germline lookup yields CDR1 SEHNR and CDR2 FQNEAQ (reference sequence).

The J gene is TRBJ1-2, the V gene TRBV6-1, with 7 bases identical to TRBD1. Germline loops: CDR1 MNHNS, CDR2 SASEGT. This CDR3 has 13 residues. Trimming cost V 8 bases and J 10 bases; bases outside gene matches: 13. The CDR3 here is CASSLWTGADYTF. As DNA, the CDR3 is TGTGCCAGCTCCCTTTGGACAGGAGCCGACTACACCTTC.

There are many counts of this clonotype. The J gene is TRBJ2-3, the V gene TRBV5-1; D may be TRBD1 or TRBD2 (5 bases each). V gave up 4 bases and J gave up 1 base, with 19 bases separating them. The CDR3 has 17 residues. Looked up from germline, CDR1 is SGHRS and CDR2 is YFSETQ. CDR3 coding DNA: TGCGCCAGCAGCCCTGGACGAGGGACGGTGGGCACAGATACGCAGTATTTT. It codes for CASSPGRGTVGTDTQYF.

In this sample, this clonotype turned up a few times. This rearrangement joins TRBV7-9 to TRBJ2-1; 7 bases agree with TRBD2. J was trimmed by 0 bases and V by 4 bases; bases with no gene match: 3. Germline CDR1 reads SEHNR; CDR2 reads FQNEAQ (reference sequence). This CDR3 comprises 15 residues. In DNA form, the CDR3 reads TGTGCCAGCAGCTCCGGACTAGACTCCTACAATGAGCAGTTCTTC. It specifies CASSSGLDSYNEQFF.